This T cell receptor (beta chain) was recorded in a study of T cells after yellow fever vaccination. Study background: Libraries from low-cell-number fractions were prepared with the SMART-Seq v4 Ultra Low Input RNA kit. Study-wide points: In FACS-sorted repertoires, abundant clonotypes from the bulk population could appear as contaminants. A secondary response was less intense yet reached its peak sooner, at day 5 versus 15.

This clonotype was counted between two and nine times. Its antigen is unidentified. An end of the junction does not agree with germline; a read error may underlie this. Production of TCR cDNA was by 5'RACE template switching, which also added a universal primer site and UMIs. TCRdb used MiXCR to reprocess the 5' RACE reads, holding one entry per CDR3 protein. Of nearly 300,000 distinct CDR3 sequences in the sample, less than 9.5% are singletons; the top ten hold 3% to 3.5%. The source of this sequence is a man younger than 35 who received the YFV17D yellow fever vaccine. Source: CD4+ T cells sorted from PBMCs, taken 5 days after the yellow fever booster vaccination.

CDR3 nucleotides: TGTGCCACCAGTGCAAAGGGACAGGGACGTCAGCCTCAGCATTTT. It specifies CATSAKGQGRQPQHF. The chain links TRBV24-1 to TRBJ1-5; 9 nucleotides agree with TRBD1. CDR3 length: 15 amino acids. Per the germline V gene, CDR1 is KGHDR and CDR2 is SFDVKD.